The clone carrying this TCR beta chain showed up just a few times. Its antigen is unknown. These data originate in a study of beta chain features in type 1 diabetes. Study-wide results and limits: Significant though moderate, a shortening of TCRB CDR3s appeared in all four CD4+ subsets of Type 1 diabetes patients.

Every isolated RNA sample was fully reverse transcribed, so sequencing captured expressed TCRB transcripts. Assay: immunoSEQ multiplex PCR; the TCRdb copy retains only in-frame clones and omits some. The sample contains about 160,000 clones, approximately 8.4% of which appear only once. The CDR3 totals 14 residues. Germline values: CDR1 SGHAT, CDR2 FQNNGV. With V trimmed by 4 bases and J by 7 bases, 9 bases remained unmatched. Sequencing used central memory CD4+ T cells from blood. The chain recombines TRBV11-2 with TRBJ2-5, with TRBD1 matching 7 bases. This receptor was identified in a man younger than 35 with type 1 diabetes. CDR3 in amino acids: CASSSEGGYRTQYF. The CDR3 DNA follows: TGTGCCAGCAGCTCAGAAGGGGGCTATCGGACCCAGTACTTC.